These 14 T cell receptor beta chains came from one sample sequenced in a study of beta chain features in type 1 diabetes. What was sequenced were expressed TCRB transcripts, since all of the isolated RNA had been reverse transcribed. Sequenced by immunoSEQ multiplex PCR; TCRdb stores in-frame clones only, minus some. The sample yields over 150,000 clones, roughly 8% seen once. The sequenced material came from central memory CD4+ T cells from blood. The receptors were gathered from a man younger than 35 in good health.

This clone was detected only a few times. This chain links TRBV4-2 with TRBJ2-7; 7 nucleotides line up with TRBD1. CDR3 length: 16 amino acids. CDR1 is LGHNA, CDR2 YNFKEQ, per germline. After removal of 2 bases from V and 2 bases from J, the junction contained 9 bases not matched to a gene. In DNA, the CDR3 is TGTGCCAGCAGCCAACAACAGGGGACAGCCACCTACGAGCAGTACTTC. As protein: CASSQQQGTATYEQYF.

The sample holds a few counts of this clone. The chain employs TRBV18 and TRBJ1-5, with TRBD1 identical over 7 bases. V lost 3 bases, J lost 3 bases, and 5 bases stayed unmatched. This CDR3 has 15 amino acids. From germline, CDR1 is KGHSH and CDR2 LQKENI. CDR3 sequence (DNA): TGTGCCAGCTCACCTGGACAGGATCCCAATCAGCCCCAGCATTTT. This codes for CASSPGQDPNQPQHF.

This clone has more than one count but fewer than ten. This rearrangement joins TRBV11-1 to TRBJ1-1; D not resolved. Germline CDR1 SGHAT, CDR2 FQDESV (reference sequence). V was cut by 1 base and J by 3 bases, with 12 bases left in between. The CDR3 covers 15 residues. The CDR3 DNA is TGTGCCAGCAGCTTAGTTCCGGGTTTGGACACTGAAGCTTTCTTT. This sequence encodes CASSLVPGLDTEAFF.

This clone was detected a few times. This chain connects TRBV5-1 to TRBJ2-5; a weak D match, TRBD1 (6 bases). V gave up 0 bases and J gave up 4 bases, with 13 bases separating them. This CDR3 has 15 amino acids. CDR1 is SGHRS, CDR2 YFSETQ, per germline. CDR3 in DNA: TGCGCCAGCAGCTTGGCGCAGGGGTTAGTAGAGACCCAGTACTTC. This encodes CASSLAQGLVETQYF. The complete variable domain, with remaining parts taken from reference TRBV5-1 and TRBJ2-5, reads KAGVTQTPRYLIKTRGQQVTLSCSPISGHRSVSWYQQTPGQGLQFLFEYFSETQRNKGNFPGRFSGRQFSNSRSEMNVSTLELGDSALYLCASSLAQGLVETQYFGPGTRLLVL.

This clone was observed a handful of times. The CDR3 DNA follows: TGTGCCAGCACCGATAATCAGGTATCAGATACGCAGTATTTT. Translation: CASTDNQVSDTQYF. This rearrangement joins TRBV28 to TRBJ2-3; the D is unclear. This CDR3 spans 14 amino acids. The V gene lost 7 bases and the J gene lost 4 bases, with 15 bases spanning the gap. Per the germline V gene, CDR1 is MDHEN and CDR2 is SYDVKM. Combining the CDR3 with reference TRBV28 and TRBJ2-3 gives the whole variable domain DVKVTQSSRYLVKRTGEKVFLECVQDMDHENMFWYRQDPGLGLRLIYFSYDVKMKEKGDIPEGYSVSREKKERFSLILESASTNQTSMYLCASTDNQVSDTQYFGPGTRLTVL.

CDR3 DNA: TGTGCCAGCAGCTTAGCGGCTAGCGTCGTGACCCAGTACTTC. Protein sequence: CASSLAASVVTQYF. The chain couples TRBV7-9 to TRBJ2-5; D is perhaps TRBD2 (6 bases). The V end lost 0 bases, the J end lost 7 bases, and 12 bases lay between the germline ends. Per the germline V gene, CDR1 is SEHNR and CDR2 is FQNEAQ (reference sequence). The CDR3 loop spans 14 amino acids.

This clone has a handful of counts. The CDR3 here is CAWSARQGRYGYTF. CDR3 DNA sequence: TGTGCCTGGAGTGCCCGACAGGGACGCTATGGCTACACCTTC. The chain uses TRBV30 and TRBJ1-2; TRBD1 matches 7 bases. CDR1 is GTSNPN and CDR2 is SVGIG in the germline V gene (reference sequence). This CDR3 is built from 14 residues. V shed 1 base, J shed 4 bases, and the junction held 6 bases outside the gene matches.

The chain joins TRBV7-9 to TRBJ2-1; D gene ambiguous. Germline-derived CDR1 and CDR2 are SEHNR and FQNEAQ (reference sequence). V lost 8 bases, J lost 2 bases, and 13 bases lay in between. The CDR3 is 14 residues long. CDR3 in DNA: TGTGCCAGCGGAGCGAGGTACCCCTACAATGAGCAGTTCTTC. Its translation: CASGARYPYNEQFF.

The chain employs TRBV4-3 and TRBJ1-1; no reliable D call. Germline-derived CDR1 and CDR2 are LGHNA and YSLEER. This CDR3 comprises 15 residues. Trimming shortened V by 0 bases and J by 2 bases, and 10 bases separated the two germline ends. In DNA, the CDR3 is TGCGCCAGCAGCCAAGATTTTGGACTCAACACTGAAGCTTTCTTT. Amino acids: CASSQDFGLNTEAFF.

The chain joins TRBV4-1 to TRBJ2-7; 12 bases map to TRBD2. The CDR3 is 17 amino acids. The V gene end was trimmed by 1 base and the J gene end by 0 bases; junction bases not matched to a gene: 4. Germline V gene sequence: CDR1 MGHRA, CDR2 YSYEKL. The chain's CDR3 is CASSQGRLAGDSYEQYF. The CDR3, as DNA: TGCGCCAGCAGCCAAGGTAGACTAGCGGGAGACTCCTACGAGCAGTACTTC.

This chain's CDR3 is CASGGSQETQYF. CDR3 bases: TGTGCCAGCGGGGGGTCCCAAGAGACCCAGTACTTC. The rearrangement links TRBV11-2 to TRBJ2-5; D might be TRBD2 (6 bases). The CDR3 has 12 residues. Germline CDR1 is SGHAT and CDR2 is FQNNGV. Trimming took 8 bases from V and 1 from J, leaving 8 bases between them.

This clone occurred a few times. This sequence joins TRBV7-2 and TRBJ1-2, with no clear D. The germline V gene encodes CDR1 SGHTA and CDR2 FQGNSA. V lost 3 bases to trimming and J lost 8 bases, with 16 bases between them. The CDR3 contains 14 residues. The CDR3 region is CASSFRPGGAGYTF. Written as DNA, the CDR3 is TGTGCCAGCAGCTTCAGGCCAGGTGGCGCGGGCTACACCTTC.

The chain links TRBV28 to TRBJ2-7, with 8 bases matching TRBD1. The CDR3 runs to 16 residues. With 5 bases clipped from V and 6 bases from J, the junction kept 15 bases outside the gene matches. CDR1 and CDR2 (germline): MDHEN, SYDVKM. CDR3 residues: CASSPPRAGGKGEQYF. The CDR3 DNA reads TGTGCCAGCAGTCCCCCCCGTGCAGGGGGCAAGGGCGAGCAGTACTTC.

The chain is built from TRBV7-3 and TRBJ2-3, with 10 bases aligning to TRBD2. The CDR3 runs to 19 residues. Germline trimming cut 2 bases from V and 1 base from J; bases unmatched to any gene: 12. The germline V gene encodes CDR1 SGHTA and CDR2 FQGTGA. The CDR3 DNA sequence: TGTGCCAGCAGCTTAGAGCGGGGGGGCCGAAGCCATCGCACAGATACGCAGTATTTT. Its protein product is CASSLERGGRSHRTDTQYF. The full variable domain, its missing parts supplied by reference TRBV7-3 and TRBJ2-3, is GAGVSQTPSNKVTEKGKYVELRCDPISGHTALYWYRQSLGQGPEFLIYFQGTGAADDSGLPNDRFFAVRPEGSVSTLKIQRTERGDSAVYLCASSLERGGRSHRTDTQYFGPGTRLTVL.